The 19 T cell receptor beta chains below were found in one sample sequenced in a study of blood T cell repertoires in COVID-19. Repertoires were generated with immunoSEQ multiplex PCR, while TCRdb's copy carries only in-frame clones and drops some. The sample contains about 290,000 clones, around four fifths of which appear only once. The sequenced sample consisted of peripheral blood. All receptors come from a woman between 50 and 59 years old with active or convalescent COVID-19.

For the CDR3, the DNA is TGTGCCAGCAGCGATCCCAGGGGCCACGAGCAGTACTTC. As protein: CASSDPRGHEQYF. The V call is TRBV5-4, the J call TRBJ2-7; tentatively, D is TRBD1 (6 bases). Between the trimmed V and J ends, which lost 4 bases and 5 bases, there was a span of 13 bases. Germline V gives CDR1 SGHNT, CDR2 YYREEE (reference sequence). This CDR3 has 13 residues.

The genes are TRBV7-2 and TRBJ2-2; D unresolved. The germline gives CDR1 SGHTA, CDR2 FQGNSA. Between the trimmed V and J ends, which lost 5 bases and 4 bases, there was a span of 5 bases. This CDR3 spans 12 amino acids. CDR3 nucleotide sequence: TGTGCCAGCAGCCCTTTCACCGGGGAGCTGTTTTTT. It translates to CASSPFTGELFF.

The chain is built from TRBV5-6 and TRBJ2-5; D gene unclear. Deletions cut 1 base from V and 5 bases from J, with 3 bases between. The CDR3 length is 11 residues. CDR1 and CDR2 (germline): SGHDT, YYEEEE. CDR3 loop: CASSLYETQYF. The CDR3 DNA is TGTGCCAGCAGCTTGTATGAGACCCAGTACTTC.

The chain uses TRBV9 and TRBJ2-1; possibly TRBD1 for D (7 bases). Per germline, CDR1 SGDLS and CDR2 YYNGEE. V dropped 2 bases and J dropped 3 bases, with 15 bases sitting between them. The CDR3 sequence is 16 residues long. CDR3 bases: TGTGCCAGCAGCGTTCCCAGGGGGGCCAGCTACAATGAGCAGTTCTTC. Protein sequence: CASSVPRGASYNEQFF.

The rearrangement links TRBV18 to TRBJ1-5; maybe TRBD1 (5 bases). Germline lookup yields CDR1 KGHSH and CDR2 LQKENI. V was trimmed by 3 bases and J by 9 bases, leaving 12 bases between them. CDR3 length equals 13 residues. The CDR3 reads CASSPSDTRPQHF. In DNA, the CDR3 is TGTGCCAGCTCACCCTCGGACACCCGGCCCCAGCATTTT.

This chain joins TRBV7-2 and TRBJ2-1, with unresolved D. Germline CDR1 reads SGHTA; CDR2 reads FQGNSA. CDR3 length: 13 amino acids. Trimming pared 1 base from V and 7 bases from J, leaving 8 bases between. CDR3 residues: CASSLGQFNEQFF. As DNA, the CDR3 is TGTGCCAGCAGCTTAGGCCAGTTTAATGAGCAGTTCTTC.

The V call is TRBV29-1, the J call TRBJ1-1, with 12 bases that match TRBD1. V dropped 4 bases and J dropped 1; count of bases not matched to a gene: 4. The CDR3 runs to 15 residues. CDR1 is SQVTM, CDR2 ANQGSEA, per germline. The CDR3 region is CSVGGTGGPNTEAFF. The DNA of the CDR3 is TGCAGCGTTGGGGGGACAGGGGGCCCGAACACTGAAGCTTTCTTT.

This chain joins TRBV2 and TRBJ2-1, with TRBD2 matching 7 bases. Germline CDR1 SNHLY, CDR2 FYNNEI. The ends lost 6 bases at V and 1 base at J; junction bases unmatched: 6. This CDR3 has 15 amino acids. CDR3 amino acids: CASRELAHSYNEQFF. In DNA form, the CDR3 reads TGTGCCAGCAGAGAACTAGCGCATTCCTACAATGAGCAGTTCTTC. The full variable domain, rest sourced from reference TRBV2 and TRBJ2-1, is EPEVTQTPSHQVTQMGQEVILRCVPISNHLYFYWYRQILGQKVEFLVSFYNNEISEKSEIFDDQFSVERPDGSNFTLKIRSTKLEDSAMYFCASRELAHSYNEQFFGPGTRLTVL.

The rearrangement joins TRBV5-1 to TRBJ2-7, with 7 bases aligning to TRBD2. V lost 0 bases, J lost 0 bases, and 12 bases stayed unmatched. This CDR3 is 18 amino acids long. The germline CDR1 and CDR2 sequences are SGHRS and YFSETQ. In nucleotides, the CDR3 is TGCGCCAGCAGCTTGGTACCGAGCGGGAAGAACCCCTCCTACGAGCAGTACTTC. It specifies CASSLVPSGKNPSYEQYF.

The chain has TRBV28 and TRBJ1-2; D is possibly TRBD1 (5 bases). Germline V gene data show CDR1 as MDHEN and CDR2 as SYDVKM. Trimming removed 7 bases from V and 5 bases from J, with 11 bases in between. The CDR3 contains 12 residues. CDR3 in DNA: TGTGCCAGCAATCCAGGGTCATATGGCTACACCTTC. Translation: CASNPGSYGYTF.

The rearrangement links TRBV19 to TRBJ2-1; possible D gene TRBD2, 6 bases. Germline-derived CDR1 and CDR2 are LNHDA and SQIVND (reference sequence). Trimming left V 1 base short and J 1 base short, with 11 bases between. This CDR3 is built from 16 residues. The CDR3 coding sequence is TGTGCCAGTAGTATAGGGGAACTAGCTTCCTACAATGAGCAGTTCTTC. Its translation is CASSIGELASYNEQFF.

V is TRBV27 and J is TRBJ2-7, with 8 bases that match TRBD1. This CDR3 region has 15 residues. J was trimmed by 2 bases and V by 6 bases; bases with no gene match: 9. Germline V gives CDR1 MNHEY, CDR2 SMNVEV (reference sequence). In DNA form, the CDR3 reads TGTGCCAGCAGGCAAGAAGGGACAGGCCCCTACGAGCAGTACTTC. Translating gives CASRQEGTGPYEQYF.

The V call is TRBV20-1, the J call TRBJ1-4; tentative D call: TRBD1 (5 bases). The germline V gene has CDR1 DFQATT and CDR2 SNEGSKA (reference sequence). The CDR3 has 11 amino acids. In DNA form, the CDR3 reads TGCAGAGTACCACGGGGGGAAAAACTGTTTTTT. Translating gives CRVPRGEKLFF.

DNA of the CDR3: TGCGCCAGCAGCTTGGAGGGGAATAGGCATTCACCCCTCCACTTT. Its translation is CASSLEGNRHSPLHF. This chain connects TRBV5-1 to TRBJ1-6, with a possible D match to TRBD1 (5 bases). Trimming removed 0 bases from V and 8 bases from J, with 12 bases in between. CDR3 length: 15 amino acids. In germline, CDR1 is SGHRS, CDR2 YFSETQ.

The chain combines TRBV5-1 with TRBJ2-5; 7 bases match TRBD1. Germline-derived CDR1 and CDR2 are SGHRS and YFSETQ. Trimming at V came to 4 bases and at J to 4 bases, leaving 4 bases not matched to a gene. The CDR3 runs 13 residues. CDR3 sequence: CASSQQGRETQYF. The CDR3, as DNA: TGCGCCAGCAGCCAACAGGGGAGAGAGACCCAGTACTTC.

This clone was detected only a few times. The CDR3: CASSSPGVINSPLHF. The DNA for the CDR3 is TGTGCCAGCAGCTCCCCAGGGGTGATTAATTCACCCCTCCACTTT. This chain joins TRBV3-1 (or the pseudogene TRBV3-2) and TRBJ1-6; D may be TRBD1 (6 bases). V lost 5 bases and J 6 bases, leaving 14 bases between the germline ends. The CDR3 sequence is 15 residues long. Germline lookup yields CDR1 LGHDT and CDR2 YNNKEL (reference sequence).

The chain combines TRBV5-6 with TRBJ1-2; D is unresolved. Germline assignment: CDR1 SGHDT and CDR2 YYEEEE. Trimming took off 0 bases at V and 7 bases at J, with 7 bases between the two ends. This CDR3 comprises 12 residues. The CDR3 coding sequence is TGTGCCAGCAGCTTGGGAGCCCCTGGCTACACCTTC. It yields the protein CASSLGAPGYTF.

The chain links TRBV28 to TRBJ2-7; 10 bases match TRBD2. Unmatched junction bases numbered 13, after V lost 0 bases and J lost 2 bases. The germline V gene encodes CDR1 MDHEN and CDR2 SYDVKM. This CDR3 is built from 19 residues. The CDR3, as DNA: TGTGCCAGCAGTTTATGGGACCCCCATCTAGCGGGAGCGCCCTACGAGCAGTACTTC. Translating it yields CASSLWDPHLAGAPYEQYF.

This chain joins TRBV11-3 and TRBJ2-1; maybe TRBD1 (6 bases). V shed 1 base and J shed 5 bases, with 27 bases lying between them. Germline V gene lookup returns CDR1 SGHNT and CDR2 YENEEA. The CDR3 extends over 20 amino acids. This CDR3 is CASSLGGWVAGALSDNEQFF. The DNA of the CDR3 is TGTGCCAGCAGCTTAGGTGGGTGGGTTGCAGGGGCCCTATCGGACAATGAGCAGTTCTTC.